This T cell receptor beta chain originates from a study of T cells in Graves' hyperthyroidism and ophthalmopathy. Study-level points and caveats: Ophthalmopathy was model-predicted a median approximately 6.4 months pre-onset. Most thyroid clonotypes expanded above 0.001 were also detected in blood.

What was amplified from RNA transcripts were TCR beta CDR3 regions. HTBI primers were employed in a first-round RT-PCR of the TCR CDR3. One entry per CDR3 protein, called by TCRdb with MiXCR from the multiplex PCR reads. The table has hundreds of thousands of distinct CDR3 sequences, roughly 17% seen once. The sample holds a few counts of this clonotype. The target antigen is unknown. It was considered stable Graves' hyperthyroidism when ophthalmopathy did not progress within 18 months. These patients, aged 18 to 65, had recently diagnosed hyperthyroidism lasting under 2 months. Between the trimmed V and J ends, which lost 3 bases and 8 bases, there was a span of 16 bases. Germline lookup yields CDR1 MDHEN and CDR2 SYDVKM. There are 15 residues in the CDR3.

Sequencing was done on a sample of blood. The source of this sequence is a woman aged 25-40 years with Graves' hyperthyroidism. The J gene is TRBJ2-2, the V gene TRBV28; D is perhaps TRBD1 (7 bases). The CDR3 bases are TGTGCCAGCAGTTTGATATGGAGGGGGCAAGGGGAGCTGTTTTTT. It is translated as CASSLIWRGQGELFF.